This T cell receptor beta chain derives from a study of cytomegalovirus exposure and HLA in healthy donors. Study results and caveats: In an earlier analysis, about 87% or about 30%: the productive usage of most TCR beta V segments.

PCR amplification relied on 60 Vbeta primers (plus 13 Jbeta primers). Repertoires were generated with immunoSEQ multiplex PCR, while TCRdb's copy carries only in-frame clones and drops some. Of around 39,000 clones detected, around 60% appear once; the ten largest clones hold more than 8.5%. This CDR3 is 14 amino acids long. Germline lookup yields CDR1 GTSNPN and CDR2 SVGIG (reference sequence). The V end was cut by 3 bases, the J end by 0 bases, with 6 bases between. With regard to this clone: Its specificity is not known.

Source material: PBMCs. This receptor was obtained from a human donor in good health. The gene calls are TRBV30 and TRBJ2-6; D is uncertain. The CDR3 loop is CAWRHYSGANVLTF. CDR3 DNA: TGTGCCTGGAGACACTACTCTGGGGCCAACGTCCTGACTTTC.